Shown below are 12 T cell receptor beta chains from a single sample sequenced in a study of blood T cell repertoires in COVID-19. Profiled with immunoSEQ multiplex PCR; TCRdb holds only in-frame clones, not every one. The sample holds around 130,000 clones, almost 85% seen once. Sequences were obtained from peripheral blood. All receptors derive from a human donor in a cohort sampled during active COVID-19.

V usage is TRBV18 and J usage is TRBJ2-7; 16 bases line up with TRBD2. The CDR3 consists of 20 residues. Germline assignment: CDR1 KGHSH and CDR2 LQKENI. V was pared by 3 bases and J by 6 bases, with 17 bases of the junction left unmatched. As DNA, the CDR3 is TGTGCCAGCTCACCCCTCGGGACTAGCGGGGGGGCGACCTCCTTGCTCGAGCAGTACTTC. It yields the protein CASSPLGTSGGATSLLEQYF.

The rearrangement joins TRBV10-2 to TRBJ2-1; a weak D match, TRBD2 (5 bases). Trimming shortened V by 3 bases and J by 7 bases, and 13 bases separated the two germline ends. This CDR3 is built from 14 residues. Germline V lookup: CDR1 WSHSY, CDR2 SAAADI. The CDR3 DNA reads as TGCGCCAGCAGTGAAGTAGGACGGGGAAATGAGCAGTTCTTC. It encodes CASSEVGRGNEQFF.

The chain combines TRBV5-1 with TRBJ2-2; unclear D gene. V lost 1 base and J 1 base, leaving 8 bases between the germline ends. CDR1 and CDR2 (germline): SGHRS, YFSETQ. This CDR3 is 15 amino acids long. The CDR3 DNA reads TGCGCCAGCAGCTTGTTTCAGGAGAACACCGGGGAGCTGTTTTTT. It codes for CASSLFQENTGELFF.

The rearrangement uses TRBV6-1 and TRBJ1-4, with a weak D call TRBD1 (5 bases). The V gene's germline CDR1 is MNHNS and CDR2 SASEGT. Trimming removed 4 bases at V and 4 bases at J, with 22 bases between. This CDR3 has 18 residues. The CDR3 is CASSGFPQGGIDNEKLFF. In DNA form, the CDR3 reads TGTGCCAGCAGTGGCTTCCCGCAGGGAGGGATTGATAATGAAAAACTGTTTTTT.

The J gene is TRBJ2-5, the V gene TRBV19; TRBD1 is a possible D gene (5 bases). With 4 bases removed from V and 2 bases from J, the gap between germline ends came to 17 bases. Germline assignment: CDR1 LNHDA and CDR2 SQIVND (reference sequence). This CDR3 comprises 16 residues. The CDR3 spells CASSRRQPPKQETQYF. DNA of the CDR3: TGTGCCAGTAGTAGAAGACAGCCGCCGAAACAAGAGACCCAGTACTTC.

The genes are TRBV5-8 and TRBJ1-2; a possible D gene is TRBD1 (6 bases). This CDR3 has 15 residues. Germline V gene data show CDR1 as SGHTS and CDR2 as YDEGEE. The V end was cut by 0 bases, the J end by 6 bases, with 15 bases between. The CDR3 protein is CASSLGPPGADGYTF. CDR3 coding DNA: TGTGCCAGCAGCTTGGGACCCCCAGGGGCCGATGGCTACACCTTC. The entire variable domain, with the rest obtained from reference TRBV5-8 and TRBJ1-2, is as follows: EAGVTQSPTHLIKTRGQQATLRCSPISGHTSVYWYQQALGLGLQFLLWYDEGEERNRGNFPPRFSGRQFPNYSSELNVNALELEDSALYLCASSLGPPGADGYTFGSGTRLTVV.

In regard to this clone: The sample has other DNA sequences that encode this CDR3 too. V gene TRBV3-1 (or the pseudogene TRBV3-2) combines with J gene TRBJ2-5, with 14 bases matching TRBD2. V dropped 4 bases and J dropped 4; count of bases not matched to a gene: 2. The CDR3 extends over 15 amino acids. Germline CDR1 and CDR2: LGHDT and YNNKEL (reference sequence). The CDR3 DNA is TGTGCCAGCAGCCCTGGACTAGCGGGGGGAGAGACCCAGTACTTC. It codes for CASSPGLAGGETQYF.

This clone has just a few counts. The rearrangement joins TRBV7-2 to TRBJ1-5; D possibly corresponds to TRBD1 (5 bases). Trimming shortened V by 4 bases and J by 0 bases, and 16 bases separated the two germline ends. Germline V gives CDR1 SGHTA, CDR2 FQGNSA. This CDR3 spans 17 amino acids. The CDR3 region is CASSYRAGGNSNQPQHF. CDR3 sequence (DNA): TGTGCCAGCAGCTATAGGGCGGGGGGGAATAGCAATCAGCCCCAGCATTTT.

The rearrangement links TRBV10-3 to TRBJ1-2; maybe TRBD1 (5 bases). Trimming shortened V by 3 bases and J by 4 bases, and 12 bases separated the two germline ends. This CDR3 region has 14 residues. In germline, CDR1 is ENHRY, CDR2 SYGVKD. The CDR3 DNA sequence: TGTGCCATCAGTGACCTGGGGAGGGGCTATGGCTACACCTTC. This encodes CAISDLGRGYGYTF.

This clone was recorded a few times. The chain is built from TRBV5-1 and TRBJ1-6; 7 nucleotides agree with TRBD1. The germline CDR1 and CDR2 sequences are SGHRS and YFSETQ. The CDR3 is made up of 14 amino acids. V dropped 0 bases and J dropped 10; count of bases not matched to a gene: 4. The CDR3 protein is CASSLDTGESPLHF. Written as DNA, the CDR3 is TGCGCCAGCAGCTTGGACACAGGGGAGTCACCCCTCCACTTT.

This clone was seen only a few times. The chain is built from TRBV7-3 and TRBJ1-1; 10 positions match TRBD1. Unmatched junction bases numbered 4, after V lost 1 base and J lost 5 bases. This CDR3 has 15 amino acids. The germline V gene has CDR1 SGHTA and CDR2 FQGTGA. The CDR3 nucleotides are TGTGCCAGCAGCTTAAAAGGGACAGGGGCTACTGAAGCTTTCTTT. Its translation: CASSLKGTGATEAFF.

V is TRBV5-4 and J is TRBJ2-7; 7 nucleotides line up with TRBD1. This CDR3 has 15 residues. Germline V gene data show CDR1 as SGHNT and CDR2 as YYREEE (reference sequence). Trimming removed 4 bases from V and 6 bases from J; junction bases left unmatched: 13. CDR3 loop: CASSLRTGSGSEQYF. CDR3 nucleotides: TGTGCCAGCAGCCTAAGGACAGGATCGGGTTCCGAGCAGTACTTC.